These 21 T cell receptor beta chains were sequenced from one sample in a study of cytomegalovirus exposure and HLA in healthy donors. Libraries were prepared by immunoSEQ multiplex PCR; TCRdb keeps only in-frame clonotypes and omits some of them. The sample consists of 200,000 to 300,000 clones, over 75% of them appearing once. The material sequenced was PBMCs. All receptors derive from a man between 18 and 35 years old in good health and CMV-seropositive.

This clone is a singleton in its sample. This chain joins TRBV5-5 and TRBJ1-2, with TRBD1 identical over 7 bases. After removal of 3 bases from V and 5 bases from J, the junction contained 7 bases not matched to a gene. Germline V gene data show CDR1 as SGHKS and CDR2 as YYEKEE (reference sequence). The CDR3 totals 14 residues. The CDR3 here is CASSSTGPEYGYTF. DNA for the CDR3: TGTGCCAGCAGCTCGACAGGGCCTGAGTATGGCTACACCTTC.

The chain joins TRBV15 to TRBJ2-2; D gene unclear. From germline, CDR1 is LNHNV and CDR2 YYDKDF (reference sequence). This CDR3 has 15 residues. V lost 0 bases and J lost 4, with 9 bases in between. The CDR3 nucleotides read TGTGCCACCAGCAGAGACCGGCCGGCCACCGGGGAGCTGTTTTTT. It codes for CATSRDRPATGELFF.

This chain uses TRBV28 with TRBJ1-1, with D unresolved. The CDR3 length is 15 residues. V lost 2 bases and J 5 bases, leaving 15 bases between the germline ends. Germline V lookup: CDR1 MDHEN, CDR2 SYDVKM. Here the CDR3 reads CASSLRLQRNTEAFF. DNA for the CDR3: TGTGCCAGCAGTTTACGACTACAGCGTAATACTGAAGCTTTCTTT.

The V and J genes are TRBV11-2 and TRBJ2-1, with a possible D match to TRBD2 (6 bases). V lost 1 base and J lost 10, with 8 bases in between. This CDR3 is built from 12 residues. Germline CDR1 is SGHAT and CDR2 is FQNNGV. The CDR3, as DNA: TGTGCCAGCAGCTTAGTGGGGAGGGAGCAGTTCTTC. It yields the protein CASSLVGREQFF.

The chain links TRBV14 to TRBJ2-1, with D maybe TRBD1 (5 bases). Trimming pared 1 base from V and 8 bases from J, leaving 15 bases between. CDR1 and CDR2 from the germline V gene are SGHDN and FVKESK. The CDR3 runs to 15 residues. The CDR3 loop reads CASSQVGRKGDEQFF. For the CDR3, the DNA is TGTGCCAGCAGCCAAGTTGGTAGGAAAGGGGATGAGCAGTTCTTC.

V is TRBV6-5 and J is TRBJ2-7, with 10 bases that match TRBD2. The CDR3 length is 15 residues. Germline CDR1 reads MNHEY; CDR2 reads SVGAGI. V dropped 5 bases and J dropped 7; count of bases not matched to a gene: 11. The CDR3 reads CASSPEGLAPREQYF. The CDR3 nucleotides read TGTGCCAGCAGTCCCGAGGGACTAGCGCCGCGAGAGCAGTACTTC.

This chain joins TRBV10-1 and TRBJ2-7; 9 nucleotides line up with TRBD1. Germline trimming cut 6 bases from V and 2 bases from J; bases unmatched to any gene: 8. Germline CDR1 is WNHNN and CDR2 is SYGVQD (reference sequence). This CDR3 comprises 15 residues. The CDR3 loop reads CASRYRDRATYEQYF. Written as DNA, the CDR3 is TGCGCCAGCAGATACCGGGACAGGGCGACCTACGAGCAGTACTTC.

The chain joins TRBV2 to TRBJ1-1; D perhaps matches TRBD1 (5 bases). The CDR3 is 14 amino acids. CDR1 is SNHLY, CDR2 FYNNEI, per germline. V gave up 6 bases and J gave up 1 base, with 12 bases separating them. In DNA form, the CDR3 reads TGTGCCAGCAGCGCATATCAGGGGAACACTGAAGCTTTCTTT. Protein sequence: CASSAYQGNTEAFF. The full variable domain, completed using reference TRBV2 and TRBJ1-1, is EPEVTQTPSHQVTQMGQEVILRCVPISNHLYFYWYRQILGQKVEFLVSFYNNEISEKSEIFDDQFSVERPDGSNFTLKIRSTKLEDSAMYFCASSAYQGNTEAFFGQGTRLTVV.

The rearrangement uses TRBV4-1 and TRBJ2-3; D is perhaps TRBD1 (5 bases). The germline V gene has CDR1 MGHRA and CDR2 YSYEKL. The V end was cut by 1 base, the J end by 2 bases, with 7 bases between. The CDR3 has 14 amino acids. CDR3 sequence reads: CASSQVGATDTQYF. In DNA, the CDR3 is TGCGCCAGCAGCCAAGTAGGGGCCACAGATACGCAGTATTTT.

The chain uses TRBV5-1 and TRBJ2-5, with D possibly being TRBD2 (5 bases). Germline V gene data show CDR1 as SGHRS and CDR2 as YFSETQ. Trimming shortened V by 8 bases and J by 1 base, and 12 bases separated the two germline ends. The length of the CDR3 is 13 residues. In DNA form, the CDR3 reads TGCGCCAGTCACGAGGGCGTCCAAGAGACCCAGTACTTC. Amino acid sequence: CASHEGVQETQYF.

The gene calls are TRBV2 and TRBJ2-3; TRBD1 agrees at 7 bases. Trimming removed 7 bases from V and 5 bases from J; junction bases left unmatched: 18. The CDR3 has 17 residues. Germline V gene data show CDR1 as SNHLY and CDR2 as FYNNEI. DNA of the CDR3: TGTGCCAGCAATCCCCTTTTTGACAGGGATTTGGAAGATACGCAGTATTTT. It yields the protein CASNPLFDRDLEDTQYF.

The chain recombines TRBV11-3 with TRBJ2-1; 8 nucleotides agree with TRBD2. The CDR3 has 15 amino acids. V shed 3 bases and J 0 bases; nucleotides not matched to a gene: 1. Germline-derived CDR1 and CDR2 are SGHNT and YENEEA. CDR3 nucleotide sequence: TGTGCCAGCAGCTTCAGCGGGAGCTCCTACAATGAGCAGTTCTTC. Protein product: CASSFSGSSYNEQFF. The variable domain in full, with the rest retrieved from reference TRBV11-3 and TRBJ2-1, is EAGVVQSPRYKIIEKKQPVAFWCNPISGHNTLYWYLQNLGQGPELLIRYENEEAVDDSQLPKDRFSAERLKGVDSTLKIQPAELGDSAVYLCASSFSGSSYNEQFFGPGTRLTVL.

The chain is built from TRBV15 and TRBJ2-1; D not resolved. V shed 0 bases and J shed 1 base, with 4 bases lying between them. CDR1 and CDR2 (germline): LNHNV, YYDKDF (reference sequence). The CDR3 length is 14 residues. The CDR3: CATSRERSYNEQFF. The CDR3 nucleotides read TGTGCCACCAGCAGAGAACGGTCCTACAATGAGCAGTTCTTC. Full variable domain (rest looked up from reference TRBV15 and TRBJ2-1): DAMVIQNPRYQVTQFGKPVTLSCSQTLNHNVMYWYQQKSSQAPKLLFHYYDKDFNNEADTPDNFQSRRPNTSFCFLDIRSPGLGDTAMYLCATSRERSYNEQFFGPGTRLTVL.

The chain joins TRBV5-1 to TRBJ2-7; tentatively, D is TRBD1 or TRBD2 (5 bases each). With 1 base removed from V and 2 bases from J, the gap between germline ends came to 10 bases. Germline CDR1 SGHRS, CDR2 YFSETQ. CDR3 length equals 14 residues. The CDR3, as DNA: TGCGCCAGCAGCTTGCTGGGACCGACCTACGAGCAGTACTTC. This gives the protein CASSLLGPTYEQYF.

The rearrangement uses TRBV12-5 and TRBJ1-2, with 9 bases identical to TRBD1. The germline V gene has CDR1 LGHNT and CDR2 FRNRAP. Losses at the gene ends were 1 base for V and 4 bases for J; bases not matched to a gene: 4. The CDR3 consists of 15 residues. CDR3 residues: CASGLGQGDGYGYTF. The CDR3 DNA reads TGTGCTAGTGGTTTGGGACAGGGGGACGGCTATGGCTACACCTTC.

In DNA, the CDR3 is TGTGCCAGCAGTTTGGGCGGGAGGGGAAATGAGCAGTTCTTC. It specifies CASSLGGRGNEQFF. The V gene is TRBV28, the J gene TRBJ2-1; 9 bases agree with TRBD2. This CDR3 has 14 amino acids. The V and J ends lost 3 bases and 7 bases, in that order; junction bases with no gene match: 4. CDR1 and CDR2 from the germline V gene are MDHEN and SYDVKM. The whole variable domain, remainder taken from reference TRBV28 and TRBJ2-1, is DVKVTQSSRYLVKRTGEKVFLECVQDMDHENMFWYRQDPGLGLRLIYFSYDVKMKEKGDIPEGYSVSREKKERFSLILESASTNQTSMYLCASSLGGRGNEQFFGPGTRLTVL.

The chain links TRBV7-8 to TRBJ2-1; 7 bases map to TRBD1. The CDR3 sequence is 13 residues long. Germline CDR1 SGHVS, CDR2 FQNEAQ. V shed 4 bases, J shed 4 bases, and the junction held 1 base outside the gene matches. CDR3 in DNA: TGTGCCAGCAGCTCGGGACAGTACAATGAGCAGTTCTTC. Protein product: CASSSGQYNEQFF.

The chain is built from TRBV7-9 and TRBJ1-2; D remains unclear. This CDR3 has 16 residues. V shed 3 bases and J shed 8 bases, with 22 bases lying between them. Germline V gene data show CDR1 as SEHNR and CDR2 as FQNEAQ (reference sequence). DNA of the CDR3: TGTGCCAGCAGCTTCGGTGAAGAGGGCCCTATTTCCGGCTACACCTTC. Protein sequence: CASSFGEEGPISGYTF.

The chain has TRBV30 and TRBJ1-2, with 11 bases lining up with TRBD1. The junction had 11 bases not matched to a gene; V was cut back by 0 bases and J by 8 bases. There are 16 residues in the CDR3. Germline V gene lookup returns CDR1 GTSNPN and CDR2 SVGIG (reference sequence). The CDR3 nucleotides are TGTGCCTGGAGTGTACTACCCGGGACAGGGGGGAGCGGCTACACCTTC. The encoded protein is CAWSVLPGTGGSGYTF.

The rearrangement joins TRBV30 to TRBJ2-2; D unresolved. The germline CDR1 and CDR2 sequences are GTSNPN and SVGIG (reference sequence). V lost 3 bases and J lost 7, with 12 bases in between. The CDR3 spans 13 residues. CDR3 loop: CAWSPNSGGELFF. As DNA, the CDR3 is TGTGCCTGGAGCCCAAATTCGGGCGGGGAGCTGTTTTTT.

The rearrangement joins TRBV29-1 to TRBJ2-1; D not certain. The V end was cut by 4 bases, the J end by 5 bases, with 9 bases between. The CDR3 loop spans 12 amino acids. Germline assignment: CDR1 SQVTM and CDR2 ANQGSEA. The CDR3 region has the DNA TGCAGCGTTGGGCGGCAAAACAATGAGCAGTTCTTC. It translates to CSVGRQNNEQFF.